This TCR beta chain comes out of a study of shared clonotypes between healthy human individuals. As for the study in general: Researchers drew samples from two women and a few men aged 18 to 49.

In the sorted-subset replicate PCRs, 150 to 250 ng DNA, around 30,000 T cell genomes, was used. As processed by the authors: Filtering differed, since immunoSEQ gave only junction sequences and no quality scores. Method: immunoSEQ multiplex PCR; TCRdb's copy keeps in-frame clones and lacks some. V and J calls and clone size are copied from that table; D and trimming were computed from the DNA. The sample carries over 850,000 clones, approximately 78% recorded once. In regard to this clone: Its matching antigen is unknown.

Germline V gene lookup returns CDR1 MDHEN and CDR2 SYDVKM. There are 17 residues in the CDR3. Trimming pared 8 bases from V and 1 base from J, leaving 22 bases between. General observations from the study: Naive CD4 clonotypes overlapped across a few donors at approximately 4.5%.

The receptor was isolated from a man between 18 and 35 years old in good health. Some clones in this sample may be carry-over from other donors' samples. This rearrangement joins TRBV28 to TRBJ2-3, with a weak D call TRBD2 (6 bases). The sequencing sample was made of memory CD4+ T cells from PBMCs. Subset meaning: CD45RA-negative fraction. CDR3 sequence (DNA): TGTGCCAGCTTCCGTGCCGGGACTTTACCTCGCACAGATACGCAGTATTTT. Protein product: CASFRAGTLPRTDTQYF.